This TCR beta chain appears in the sequencing data of a study of blood T cell repertoires in COVID-19. Method: immunoSEQ multiplex PCR; TCRdb's copy keeps in-frame clones and lacks some. This table holds roughly 300,000 clones, 80% to 95% found once. The CDR3 extends over 13 amino acids. V lost 7 bases and J 6 bases, leaving 13 bases between the germline ends. Germline V gene sequence: CDR1 MDHEN, CDR2 SYDVKM. The chain employs TRBV28 and TRBJ2-1; TRBD2 might be the D (6 bases). What was sequenced was PBMCs or T cells enriched from blood (not recorded which). The origin of this receptor is a woman aged 25-40 years who had recovered from COVID-19. The CDR3 DNA sequence: TGTGCCAGCACCCCCCCGGGGGTCAATGAGCAGTTCTTC. Translated: CASTPPGVNEQFF.